The clone carrying this T cell receptor beta chain turned up a few times. The data derive from a study of blood T cell repertoires in COVID-19. Trimming at V came to 2 bases and at J to 1 base, leaving 4 bases not matched to a gene. Germline assignment: CDR1 SNHLY and CDR2 FYNNEI. There are 15 residues in the CDR3. Sequenced by immunoSEQ multiplex PCR; TCRdb stores in-frame clones only, minus some. The sample includes under 200,000 clones, more than 85% of them seen just once. This sequence originates from a man aged 55 to 70 with COVID-19, enrolled during active disease. The gene calls are TRBV2 and TRBJ1-1; 7 positions match TRBD1. The material sequenced was peripheral blood. The CDR3 DNA reads as TGTGCCAGCAGTGAATACCAGGGGGAGAACACTGAAGCTTTCTTT. Its translation is CASSEYQGENTEAFF.